Here is one TCR beta chain with its context. Its antigen is currently unknown. This sample was taken from a study of CD8+CD57+ T cells in acquired aplastic anemia. Looking at the study overall: 3.2 ug was the average amount of DNA from sorted CD4+ and CD8+ cells. Study findings and constraints: A set of some 28 CD8+ CDR3 sequences was shared between patients and controls, and these sequences appeared highly expressed in patients. In CD8+ cells, Simpson's diversity showed no significant difference between patients and controls.

The CDR3 length is 12 residues. CDR1 is WSHSY, CDR2 SAAADI, per germline. J lost 6 bases, V lost 6 bases, and 4 bases had no gene match. CDR3 and TCR beta VDJ profiling relied on a genomic DNA template. One entry per CDR3 protein results from TCRdb running MiXCR on the reads. This sample has under 250,000 distinct CDR3 sequences; more than 45% occur once, and the top ten carry under 9%. By flow cytometry, patients selected for sequencing had shown an expansion of CD8+CD57+ cells. A severe acquired aplastic anemia diagnosis applied to all patients. Sequenced material: sorted CD4+, CD8+, or CD8+CD57+ T cells (not recorded which) from PBMCs. The origin of this receptor is a human donor with aplastic anemia. The rearrangement joins TRBV10-2 to TRBJ1-2; 7 bases align to TRBD1. The CDR3 here is CASRDRSDGYTF. The CDR3 DNA reads as TGCGCCAGCAGGGACAGGTCGGATGGCTACACCTTC.